What follows are 30 T cell receptor beta chains derived from one specimen sequenced in a study of blood T cell repertoires in COVID-19. Assay used: immunoSEQ multiplex PCR; TCRdb lists only in-frame clones, some missing. The sample includes 400,000 to 550,000 clones, roughly 85% seen only once; the top ten take approximately 2%. The sequencing input was PBMCs or T cells enriched from blood (not recorded which). All receptors derive from a woman under 30 with acute COVID-19.

The chain recombines TRBV28 with TRBJ2-5, with 9 bases that match TRBD1. Trimming removed 5 bases from V and 5 bases from J; junction bases left unmatched: 9. CDR1 is MDHEN, CDR2 SYDVKM, per germline. The CDR3 totals 15 residues. The CDR3 region has the DNA TGTGCCAGCAGTCCCCGGGACAGGGTTAGGGAGACCCAGTACTTC. This sequence encodes CASSPRDRVRETQYF.

The chain couples TRBV19 to TRBJ1-5; 7 bases map to TRBD1. The J segment lost 7 bases and the V segment lost 3 bases, leaving 6 bases of the junction unmatched. The CDR3 length is 14 residues. Germline CDR1 LNHDA, CDR2 SQIVND (reference sequence). CDR3 amino acids: CASSITGERQPQHF. CDR3 coding DNA: TGTGCCAGTAGTATCACAGGGGAGCGGCAGCCCCAGCATTTT.

The chain employs TRBV7-9 and TRBJ1-5; D gene unclear. The germline V gene encodes CDR1 SEHNR and CDR2 FQNEAQ (reference sequence). This CDR3 is 14 amino acids long. V was pared by 3 bases and J by 4 bases, with 10 bases between. The CDR3 here is CASSFMGSNQPQHF. CDR3 nucleotide sequence: TGTGCCAGCAGCTTTATGGGCAGTAATCAGCCCCAGCATTTT.

This chain joins TRBV29-1 and TRBJ2-7; D is unresolved. From germline, CDR1 is SQVTM and CDR2 ANQGSEA. V lost 5 bases and J lost 0, with 11 bases in between. This CDR3 comprises 13 residues. The CDR3 sequence: CSVSLRSSYEQYF. The CDR3 region has the DNA TGCAGCGTTTCCCTAAGGAGCTCCTACGAGCAGTACTTC.

The V and J genes are TRBV14 and TRBJ2-7; 8 bases are shared with TRBD1. This CDR3 is 14 amino acids long. Trimming took 1 base from V and 5 from J; bases not matched to a gene: 4. Per germline, CDR1 SGHDN and CDR2 FVKESK. CDR3 nucleotides: TGTGCCAGCAGCCAAGGACAGGGGAGCCACGAGCAGTACTTC. Its protein is CASSQGQGSHEQYF.

The chain uses TRBV3-1 (or the pseudogene TRBV3-2) and TRBJ1-6; 8 positions agree with TRBD1. J gave up 5 bases and V 11 bases, and 5 bases lay outside the gene matches. Germline-derived CDR1 and CDR2 are LGHDT and YNNKEL (reference sequence). This CDR3 has 13 amino acids. The CDR3 sequence is CAATGGDNSPLHF. Written as DNA, the CDR3 is TGTGCCGCCACAGGGGGTGATAATTCACCCCTCCACTTT.

The gene calls are TRBV7-9 and TRBJ1-1; D gene ambiguous. V lost 5 bases and J lost 0, with 7 bases in between. The CDR3 is made up of 13 amino acids. Germline values: CDR1 SEHNR, CDR2 FQNEAQ (reference sequence). The CDR3 DNA sequence: TGTGCCAGCAGCCCTTTTGTGAACACTGAAGCTTTCTTT. The encoded protein is CASSPFVNTEAFF.

This chain uses TRBV9 with TRBJ2-5; 7 nucleotides agree with TRBD2. Trimming took 4 bases from V and 2 from J; bases not matched to a gene: 2. Germline V CDR1 and CDR2: SGDLS, YYNGEE. This CDR3 contains 13 residues. As DNA, the CDR3 is TGTGCCAGCAGCCCGGGAGGACAAGAGACCCAGTACTTC. Translating gives CASSPGGQETQYF.

The chain couples TRBV10-2 to TRBJ1-5, with TRBD1 as a possible D gene (5 bases). Trimming removed 4 bases at V and 5 bases at J, with 9 bases between. The CDR3 is made up of 13 amino acids. Germline values: CDR1 WSHSY, CDR2 SAAADI. CDR3 DNA sequence: TGCGCCAGCAGTGGACAGTGGGATCAGCCCCAGCATTTT. It codes for CASSGQWDQPQHF.

This clone appeared many times. The gene calls are TRBV11-3 and TRBJ2-1; 8 nucleotides match TRBD2. V lost 2 bases and J lost 0; bases outside the gene matches: 15. Germline CDR1 and CDR2: SGHNT and YENEEA. The CDR3 runs 20 residues. The chain's CDR3 is CASSLSYPPSGLSSYNEQFF. CDR3 in DNA: TGTGCCAGCAGCTTATCTTACCCGCCTAGCGGGCTAAGCTCCTACAATGAGCAGTTCTTC.

A word on this clone: This sample includes further DNA sequences coding for the same CDR3. This sequence joins TRBV28 and TRBJ2-7, with TRBD1 matching over 7 bases. This CDR3 has 13 residues. Germline V CDR1 and CDR2: MDHEN, SYDVKM. After removal of 5 bases from V and 1 base from J, the junction contained 2 bases not matched to a gene. For the CDR3, the DNA is TGTGCCAGCAGTCCGGGACAGTCCTACGAGCAGTACTTC. Amino acid sequence: CASSPGQSYEQYF.

This clone was seen a handful of times. V usage is TRBV12-3 or TRBV12-4 and J usage is TRBJ2-1, with D unresolved. Trimming stripped 5 bases from V and 9 bases from J, with 11 bases between. The CDR3 is 12 amino acids. The CDR3 spells CASSTPTGEQFF. The CDR3, as DNA: TGTGCCAGCAGTACTCCGACGGGTGAGCAGTTCTTC.

This rearrangement joins TRBV11-2 to TRBJ2-3, with D uncertain. Germline CDR1 SGHAT, CDR2 FQNNGV. The CDR3 extends over 15 amino acids. Between the trimmed V and J ends, which lost 5 bases and 1 base, there was a span of 13 bases. The CDR3 DNA reads as TGTGCCAGCAGCCGGGTGGTCGGCGGCACAGATACGCAGTATTTT. This gives the protein CASSRVVGGTDTQYF.

CDR3 region: CASSLGDRQETQYF. The DNA of the CDR3 is TGCGCCAGCAGCTTGGGAGACAGGCAAGAGACCCAGTACTTC. The chain has TRBV5-1 and TRBJ2-5; D is possibly TRBD1 (6 bases). CDR3 length: 14 residues. The V end was cut by 0 bases, the J end by 2 bases, with 8 bases between. Germline V gives CDR1 SGHRS, CDR2 YFSETQ.

The chain uses TRBV6-5 and TRBJ1-1; D gene unclear. Trimming left V 7 bases short and J 10 bases short, with 25 bases between. This CDR3 spans 15 amino acids. The germline V gene has CDR1 MNHEY and CDR2 SVGAGI. The CDR3, as DNA: TGTGCCAGCATCCCTAAAACCTTATACCCCTCTGTAGCTTTCTTT. It yields the protein CASIPKTLYPSVAFF.

This clone was observed a few times. The gene calls are TRBV24-1 and TRBJ2-1; D uncertain. Germline CDR1 is KGHDR and CDR2 is SFDVKD. The V and J ends lost 4 bases and 5 bases respectively, with 5 bases between them. CDR3 length equals 12 residues. DNA for the CDR3: TGTGCCACCAGTGACCGGGACAATGAGCAGTTCTTC. The encoded protein is CATSDRDNEQFF.

A single count supports this clone. This chain links TRBV12-5 with TRBJ1-1; possible D gene TRBD1, 6 bases. Trimming pared 9 bases from V and 6 bases from J, leaving 11 bases between. CDR3 length: 11 residues. From germline, CDR1 is LGHNT and CDR2 FRNRAP. CDR3 sequence: CASTTGPEAFF. The CDR3 DNA reads as TGTGCTAGCACGACAGGCCCTGAAGCTTTCTTT.

The chain employs TRBV7-8 and TRBJ2-2; a possible D gene is TRBD2 (6 bases). The CDR3 runs 16 residues. The V end lost 5 bases, the J end lost 1 base, and 14 bases lay between the germline ends. Germline assignment: CDR1 SGHVS and CDR2 FQNEAQ. CDR3: CASSRGLLRNTGELFF. The CDR3 DNA follows: TGTGCCAGCAGCCGAGGACTACTAAGGAACACCGGGGAGCTGTTTTTT.

The chain carries TRBV7-2 and TRBJ1-5; no reliable D call. This CDR3 region has 13 residues. The V and J ends lost 1 base and 6 bases respectively, with 7 bases between them. In germline, CDR1 is SGHTA, CDR2 FQGNSA. The CDR3 DNA follows: TGTGCCAGCAGCTTAGGGGAGGCTCAGCCCCAGCATTTT. This encodes CASSLGEAQPQHF. Combining the CDR3 with reference TRBV7-2 and TRBJ1-5 gives the whole variable domain GAGVSQSPSNKVTEKGKDVELRCDPISGHTALYWYRQSLGQGLEFLIYFQGNSAPDKSGLPSDRFSAERTGGSVSTLTIQRTQQEDSAVYLCASSLGEAQPQHFGDGTRLSIL.

The V call is TRBV19, the J call TRBJ1-5, with D possibly being TRBD1 (6 bases). This CDR3 is built from 13 residues. Germline CDR1 reads LNHDA; CDR2 reads SQIVND (reference sequence). Between the trimmed V and J ends, which lost 6 bases and 3 bases, there was a span of 9 bases. The CDR3 region has the DNA TGTGCCAGTAGCAGACAGGTCAATCAGCCCCAGCATTTT. Translated, it gives CASSRQVNQPQHF.

This CDR3 reads CASSREGGLDEKLFF. The CDR3 coding sequence is TGTGCCAGCTCACGCGAAGGGGGATTAGATGAAAAACTGTTTTTT. The chain carries TRBV18 and TRBJ1-4; D is perhaps TRBD1 (6 bases). Germline V CDR1 and CDR2: KGHSH, LQKENI. The V end lost 4 bases, the J end lost 6 bases, and 15 bases lay between the germline ends. This CDR3 spans 15 amino acids.

This chain joins TRBV19 and TRBJ1-5; the match to TRBD1 covers 9 bases. The CDR3 loop spans 15 amino acids. The trim removed 6 bases at V and 1 base at J, leaving 4 bases unmatched. Germline lookup yields CDR1 LNHDA and CDR2 SQIVND (reference sequence). For the CDR3, the DNA is TGTGCCAGTAGACCCGGGACAGGGAGCAATCAGCCCCAGCATTTT. This sequence encodes CASRPGTGSNQPQHF.

The chain carries TRBV5-1 and TRBJ2-4, with a possible D match to TRBD1 (5 bases). Germline assignment: CDR1 SGHRS and CDR2 YFSETQ. The CDR3 contains 15 residues. V lost 0 bases and J lost 5, with 12 bases in between. Here the CDR3 reads CASSLVMGPENIQYF. The CDR3 nucleotides are TGCGCCAGCAGCTTGGTTATGGGGCCCGAAAACATTCAGTACTTC. The full variable domain, completed using reference TRBV5-1 and TRBJ2-4, is KAGVTQTPRYLIKTRGQQVTLSCSPISGHRSVSWYQQTPGQGLQFLFEYFSETQRNKGNFPGRFSGRQFSNSRSEMNVSTLELGDSALYLCASSLVMGPENIQYFGAGTRLSVL.

The gene calls are TRBV15 and TRBJ2-5; TRBD1 might be the D (5 bases). The germline V gene has CDR1 LNHNV and CDR2 YYDKDF (reference sequence). This CDR3 has 13 amino acids. V gave up 6 bases and J gave up 4 bases, with 12 bases separating them. The CDR3 DNA reads TGTGCCACCAGGTTAAGGGGCCGAGAGACCCAGTACTTC. This translates into CATRLRGRETQYF. Full variable domain (outside the CDR3, taken from reference TRBV15 and TRBJ2-5): DAMVIQNPRYQVTQFGKPVTLSCSQTLNHNVMYWYQQKSSQAPKLLFHYYDKDFNNEADTPDNFQSRRPNTSFCFLDIRSPGLGDTAMYLCATRLRGRETQYFGPGTRLLVL.

This clone was seen a single time. V is TRBV27 and J is TRBJ2-7; 8 nucleotides line up with TRBD1. The CDR3 sequence is 14 residues long. Losses at the gene ends were 5 bases for V and 2 bases for J; bases not matched to a gene: 5. Germline V gene lookup returns CDR1 MNHEY and CDR2 SMNVEV (reference sequence). DNA for the CDR3: TGTGCCAGCAGTAGACAGGGGAATGCCTACGAGCAGTACTTC. Protein: CASSRQGNAYEQYF.

The CDR3 protein is CASSPDRGLEQYF. The CDR3 DNA reads as TGTGCCAGCAGCCCGGACAGGGGGCTAGAGCAGTACTTC. The V gene is TRBV11-2, the J gene TRBJ2-7; 11 bases fit TRBD1. J lost 7 bases, V lost 5 bases, and 4 bases had no gene match. This CDR3 comprises 13 residues. Looked up from germline, CDR1 is SGHAT and CDR2 is FQNNGV.

The chain uses TRBV14 and TRBJ2-7; a weak D match, TRBD2 (6 bases). CDR3 length: 15 residues. Germline V CDR1 and CDR2: SGHDN, FVKESK. Trimming removed 2 bases from V and 3 bases from J, with 14 bases in between. The CDR3 reads CASSQSHQTSYEQYF. The CDR3 DNA reads as TGTGCCAGCAGCCAATCCCACCAGACTAGCTACGAGCAGTACTTC. Together with reference TRBV14 and TRBJ2-7, the CDR3 gives the full variable domain: EAGVTQFPSHSVIEKGQTVTLRCDPISGHDNLYWYRRVMGKEIKFLLHFVKESKQDESGMPNNRFLAERTGGTYSTLKVQPAELEDSGVYFCASSQSHQTSYEQYFGPGTRLTVT.

This clone has only one observation. The chain recombines TRBV28 with TRBJ2-7; 13 nucleotides align to TRBD2. Losses at the gene ends were 5 bases for V and 5 bases for J; bases not matched to a gene: 15. The CDR3 extends over 18 amino acids. Per germline, CDR1 MDHEN and CDR2 SYDVKM. CDR3 sequence: CASSSGLAGVHLMDEQYF. The CDR3 DNA follows: TGTGCCAGCAGTAGCGGACTAGCGGGAGTCCACCTGATGGACGAGCAGTACTTC.

The gene calls are TRBV27 and TRBJ2-1, with 9 bases fitting TRBD2. Germline trimming cut 5 bases from V and 5 bases from J; bases unmatched to any gene: 7. CDR1 and CDR2 from the germline V gene are MNHEY and SMNVEV (reference sequence). CDR3 length: 15 amino acids. The CDR3 is CASSPRTSVNNEQFF. CDR3 DNA: TGTGCCAGCAGTCCGAGGACTAGCGTAAACAATGAGCAGTTCTTC.

The CDR3 sequence is CASSFGDRDLSEAFF. CDR3 sequence (DNA): TGTGCCAGCAGCTTTGGGGACAGGGACTTATCTGAAGCTTTCTTT. The chain couples TRBV7-8 to TRBJ1-1, with 9 bases that match TRBD1. Unmatched junction bases numbered 8, after V lost 3 bases and J lost 6 bases. Germline CDR1 and CDR2: SGHVS and FQNEAQ. The length of the CDR3 is 15 residues. The full variable domain, with the rest looked up from reference TRBV7-8 and TRBJ1-1, is GAGVSQSPRYKVAKRGQDVALRCDPISGHVSLFWYQQALGQGPEFLTYFQNEAQLDKSGLPSDRFFAERPEGSVSTLKIQRTQQEDSAVYLCASSFGDRDLSEAFFGQGTRLTVV.